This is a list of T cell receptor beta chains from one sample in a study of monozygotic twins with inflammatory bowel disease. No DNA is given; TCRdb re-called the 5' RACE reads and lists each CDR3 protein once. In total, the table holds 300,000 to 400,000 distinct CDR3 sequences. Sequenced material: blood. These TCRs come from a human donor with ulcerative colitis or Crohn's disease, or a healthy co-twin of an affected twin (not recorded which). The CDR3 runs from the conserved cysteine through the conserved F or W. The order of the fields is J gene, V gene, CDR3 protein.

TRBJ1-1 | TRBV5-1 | CASSPRGLDTEAFF
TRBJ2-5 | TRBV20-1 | CSCLGRETQYF
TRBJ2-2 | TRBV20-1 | CSAHNRETNTGELFF
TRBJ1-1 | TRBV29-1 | CSVQSDRSAFF
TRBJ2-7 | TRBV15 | CATSPQWGYEQYF
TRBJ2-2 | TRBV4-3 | CASSLGQGEDTGELFF
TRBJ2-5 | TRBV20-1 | CSARDLGYQETQYF
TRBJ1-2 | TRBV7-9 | CASSPTGGGYGYTF
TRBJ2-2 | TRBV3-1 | CASSQEEGGRTGELFF
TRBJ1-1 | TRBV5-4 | CASRQQAGTREAFF
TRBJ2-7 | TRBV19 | CASSYDRGVEQYF
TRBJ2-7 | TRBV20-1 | CSARAWTGTYEQYF
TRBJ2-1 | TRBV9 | CASSVGTSGSYEQFF
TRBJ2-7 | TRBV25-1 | CASGDRGPYEQYF
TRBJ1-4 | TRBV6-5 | CASSYSGRGWEKLFF
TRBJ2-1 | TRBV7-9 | CASSLAVGEQFF
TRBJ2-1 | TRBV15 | CATSRTIELNEQFF
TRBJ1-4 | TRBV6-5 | CASSFGQGATEKLFF
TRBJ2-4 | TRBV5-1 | CASSLVAGTSSGIQYF
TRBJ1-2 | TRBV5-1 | CASSSEDGRAYGYTF
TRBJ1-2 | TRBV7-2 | CASSPDGPLLYTF
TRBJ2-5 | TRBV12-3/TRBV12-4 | CASSFLSGPETQYF
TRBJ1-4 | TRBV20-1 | CSARPLQNNEKLFF
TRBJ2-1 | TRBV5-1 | CASSLATSSYNEQFF
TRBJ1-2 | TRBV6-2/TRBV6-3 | CASSNPGSGYTF
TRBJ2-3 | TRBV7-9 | CASSLTSWGTPDTQYF
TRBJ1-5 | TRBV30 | CAWSVPGGKNQPQHF
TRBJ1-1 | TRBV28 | CASSYSGVAEAFF
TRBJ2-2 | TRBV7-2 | CASSSLGLATGELFF
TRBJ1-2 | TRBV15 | CATSGGQYGYTF
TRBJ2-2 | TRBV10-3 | CAISGTGTVRSGELFF
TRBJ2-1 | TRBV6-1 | CASSEISGSFWNEQFF
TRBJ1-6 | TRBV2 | CASSEVADNSPLHF
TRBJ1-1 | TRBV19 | CASSITGRKNTEAFF
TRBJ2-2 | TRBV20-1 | CSAREASFPGELFF
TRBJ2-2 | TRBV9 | CASSHGLAGDTGELFF
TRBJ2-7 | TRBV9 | CASSVGDSTYEQYF
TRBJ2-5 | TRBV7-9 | CASSPRKGETQYF
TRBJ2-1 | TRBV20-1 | CSASKIHRAFGNEQFF
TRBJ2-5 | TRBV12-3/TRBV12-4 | CASSASGEGETQYF
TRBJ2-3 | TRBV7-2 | CASSSPGLPTDTQYF
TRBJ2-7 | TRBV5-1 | CASRLERDYEQYF
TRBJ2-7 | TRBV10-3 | CAISSSGWYEQYF
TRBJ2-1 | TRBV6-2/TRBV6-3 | CASSYGRGGLVGVSYNEQFF
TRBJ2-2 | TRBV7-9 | CVSRSPGLAGTGELFF
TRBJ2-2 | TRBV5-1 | CASSLTKPGELFF